This T cell receptor beta chain was recovered during a study of T cells in Graves' hyperthyroidism and ophthalmopathy. Amplified TCR beta CDR3 regions derived from RNA transcripts. The primer set for the first-round RT-PCR of the TCR CDR3 was HTBI. In TCRdb, the multiplex PCR reads were re-called with MiXCR into one record per CDR3 protein. The table includes 500,000 to 750,000 distinct CDR3 sequences, about a sixth detected once. V lost 4 bases, J lost 2 bases, and 9 bases lay in between. Germline-derived CDR1 and CDR2 are SEHNR and FQNEAQ (reference sequence). The CDR3 runs to 13 residues. At least ten counts were recorded for this clonotype.

Input material: blood. The chain combines TRBV7-9 with TRBJ2-7; D gene ambiguous. The clonotype originates from a woman in her thirties with Graves' hyperthyroidism. CDR3 sequence: CASSSRGTYEQYF. The CDR3 bases are TGTGCCAGCAGCTCCCGAGGTACCTACGAGCAGTACTTC. The full variable domain, with the rest looked up from reference TRBV7-9 and TRBJ2-7, is DTGVSQNPRHKITKRGQNVTFRCDPISEHNRLYWYRQTLGQGPEFLTYFQNEAQLEKSRLLSDRFSAERPKGSFSTLEIQRTEQGDSAMYLCASSSRGTYEQYFGPGTRLTVT.